The clone carrying this TCR beta chain was counted a single time. These data are taken from a study of shared T cell receptors in the human thymus. Germline lookup yields CDR1 SGHVS and CDR2 FNYEAQ. CDR3 length: 19 amino acids. Trimming took 5 bases from V and 5 from J; bases not matched to a gene: 22. TCRdb's table, derived via immunoSEQ multiplex PCR, lists solely in-frame clones and lacks some. The sample contains approximately 490,000 clones, 78% of which appear only once. These data also featured in a second study, about human thymus T cells. That work adds: The donors were infants in Finland with congenital heart defects, otherwise immunologically healthy. Resections from corrective heart surgery provided thymus tissue. Gene usage (both V and J) appeared biased in thymic and blood repertoires. There were highly overlapping thymic repertoires among unrelated individuals, as related research reported.

The clonotype was recovered from a boy under two years old with a congenital heart defect. This chain joins TRBV7-6 and TRBJ2-7; 9 bases match TRBD2. Sequencing was performed on thymocytes. Written as DNA, the CDR3 is TGTGCCAGCAGCCCCCTGGGGCTAGCGGGGCTAATCGCGCCCCACGAGCAGTACTTC. It encodes CASSPLGLAGLIAPHEQYF.